Given below is one T cell receptor (beta chain) in context. The clone's antigen remains unknown. The input lacks base qualities; no much larger clone sits a single base away. These data belong to a study of control samples from healthy donors and cancer patients (dated by TCRdb to 2019 to 2021). CDR3 length: 15 amino acids, cysteine to phenylalanine. Only the CDR3 region is kept as DNA, spanning 45 bases read in frame from base 1. CDR1 and CDR2 are drawn from the germline V gene: SGHRS, YFSETQ. The junction carries 10 bases between V and J, which are trimmed by 0 bases and 3 bases respectively. Receptors were amplified or captured by the immunoSEQ multiplex PCR assay. Imported from immuneACCESS, the table was reduced by TCRdb to in-frame sequences with V and J called. These copies leave out some clones; in studies compared against another copy, an unresolved V gene accounts for under half, and the cause of the remainder is not known. The sample table shows tens of thousands of clones, and 88% are seen once. Together, the top ten hold about 39% of the sample.

The source is a man aged 45-65 years with head and neck cancer. The specimen was PBMCs. The sequence links TRBV5-1 to TRBJ1-5, and the D gene may be TRBD1, 6 bases matching. CDR3 region: CASSLAGADNQPQHF. The DNA is TGCGCCAGCAGCTTGGCAGGGGCTGACAATCAGCCCCAGCATTTT. Reference TRBV5-1 and TRBJ1-5 genes cover what lies past the CDR3, so the full variable domain is KAGVTQTPRYLIKTRGQQVTLSCSPISGHRSVSWYQQTPGQGLQFLFEYFSETQRNKGNFPGRFSGRQFSNSRSEMNVSTLELGDSALYLCASSLAGADNQPQHFGDGTRLSIL.